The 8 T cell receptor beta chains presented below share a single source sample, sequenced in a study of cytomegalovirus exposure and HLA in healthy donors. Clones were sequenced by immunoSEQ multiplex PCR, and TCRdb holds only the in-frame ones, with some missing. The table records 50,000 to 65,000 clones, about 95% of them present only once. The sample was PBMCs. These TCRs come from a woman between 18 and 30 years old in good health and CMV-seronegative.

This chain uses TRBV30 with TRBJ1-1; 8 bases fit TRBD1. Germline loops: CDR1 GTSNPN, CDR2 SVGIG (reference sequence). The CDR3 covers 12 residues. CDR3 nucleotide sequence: TGTTGCGGGGACAGGTTGAACACTGAAGCTTTCTTT. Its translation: CCGDRLNTEAFF. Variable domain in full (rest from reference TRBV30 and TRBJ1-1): SQTIHQWPATLVQPVGSPLSLECTVEGTSNPNLYWYRQAAGRGLQLLFYSVGIGQISSEVPQNLSASRPQDRQFILSSKKLLLSDSGFYLCCGDRLNTEAFFGQGTRLTVV.

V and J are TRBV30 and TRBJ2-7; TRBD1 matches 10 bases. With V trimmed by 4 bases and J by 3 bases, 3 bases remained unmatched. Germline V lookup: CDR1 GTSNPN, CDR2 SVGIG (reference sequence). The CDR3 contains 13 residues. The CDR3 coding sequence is TGTGCCTGGACGAGGGACAGGGGCTACGAGCAGTACTTC. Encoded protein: CAWTRDRGYEQYF. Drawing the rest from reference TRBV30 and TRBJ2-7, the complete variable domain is SQTIHQWPATLVQPVGSPLSLECTVEGTSNPNLYWYRQAAGRGLQLLFYSVGIGQISSEVPQNLSASRPQDRQFILSSKKLLLSDSGFYLCAWTRDRGYEQYFGPGTRLTVT.

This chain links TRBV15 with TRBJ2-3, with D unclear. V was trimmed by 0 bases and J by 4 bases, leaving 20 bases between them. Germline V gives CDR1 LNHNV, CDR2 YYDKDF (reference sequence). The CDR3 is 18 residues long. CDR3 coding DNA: TGTGCCACCAGCAGAGATGAGGCGTACCTGCCGACGGCAGATACGCAGTATTTT. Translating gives CATSRDEAYLPTADTQYF.

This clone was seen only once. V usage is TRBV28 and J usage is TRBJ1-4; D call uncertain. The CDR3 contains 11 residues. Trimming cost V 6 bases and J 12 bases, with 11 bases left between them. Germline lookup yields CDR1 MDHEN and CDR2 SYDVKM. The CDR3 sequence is CASSPEVELFF. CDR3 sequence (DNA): TGTGCCAGCAGCCCTGAGGTGGAACTGTTTTTT.

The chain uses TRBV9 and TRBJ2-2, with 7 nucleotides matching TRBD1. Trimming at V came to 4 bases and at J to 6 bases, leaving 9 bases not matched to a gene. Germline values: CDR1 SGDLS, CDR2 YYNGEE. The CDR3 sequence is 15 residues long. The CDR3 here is CASSTRQGSSGELFF. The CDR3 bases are TGTGCCAGCAGCACGCGACAGGGAAGTTCCGGGGAGCTGTTTTTT.

The CDR3 protein is CASSLAVAGGPGELFF. The CDR3 bases are TGTGCCAGCAGCTTAGCGGTAGCGGGGGGGCCCGGGGAGCTGTTTTTT. The chain uses TRBV7-6 and TRBJ2-2; 11 bases are shared with TRBD2. Germline assignment: CDR1 SGHVS and CDR2 FNYEAQ. The CDR3 contains 16 residues. After removal of 0 bases from V and 6 bases from J, the junction contained 3 bases not matched to a gene. Supplemented by reference TRBV7-6 and TRBJ2-2, the full variable domain reads GAGVSQSPRYKVTKRGQDVALRCDPISGHVSLYWYRQALGQGPEFLTYFNYEAQQDKSGLPNDRFSAERPEGSISTLTIQRTEQRDSAMYRCASSLAVAGGPGELFFGEGSRLTVL.

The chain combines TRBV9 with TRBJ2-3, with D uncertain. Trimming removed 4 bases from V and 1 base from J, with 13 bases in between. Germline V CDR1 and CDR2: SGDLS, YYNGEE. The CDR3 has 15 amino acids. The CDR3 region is CASSTHPQGTDTQYF. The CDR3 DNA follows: TGTGCCAGCAGCACCCACCCCCAGGGCACAGATACGCAGTATTTT.

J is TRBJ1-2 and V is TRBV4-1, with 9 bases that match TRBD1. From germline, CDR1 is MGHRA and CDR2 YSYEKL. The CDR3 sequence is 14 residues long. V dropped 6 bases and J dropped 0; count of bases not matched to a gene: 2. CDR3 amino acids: CASSGTGSNYGYTF. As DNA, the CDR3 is TGCGCCAGCAGTGGGACAGGGTCTAACTATGGCTACACCTTC.